This T cell receptor beta chain is drawn from a study of T cells in localized non-small cell lung cancer. The table lists this clone with a few counts. Its antigen remains unidentified. TCRdb's copy holds only in-frame clones and misses some; the assay was immunoSEQ multiplex PCR. Here the sample spans 3,000 or so clones, roughly 25% being singletons. Regarding the study as a whole: Sequence data derive from only one tumor region, so heterogeneity remains possible.

Germline CDR1 and CDR2: PRHDT and FYEKMQ (reference sequence). Trimming removed 1 base from V and 4 bases from J, with 13 bases in between. This CDR3 region has 15 residues. The receptor was derived from a woman aged 40-70 years with stage I lung adenocarcinoma. The chain links TRBV13 to TRBJ1-1, with D possibly matching TRBD1 (5 bases). The starting material was normal lung tissue next to the tumor, obtained before any cancer treatment. CDR3 bases: TGTGCCAGCAGCTTAGATCGGGACGTCCTCACTGAAGCTTTCTTT. Residues: CASSLDRDVLTEAFF.